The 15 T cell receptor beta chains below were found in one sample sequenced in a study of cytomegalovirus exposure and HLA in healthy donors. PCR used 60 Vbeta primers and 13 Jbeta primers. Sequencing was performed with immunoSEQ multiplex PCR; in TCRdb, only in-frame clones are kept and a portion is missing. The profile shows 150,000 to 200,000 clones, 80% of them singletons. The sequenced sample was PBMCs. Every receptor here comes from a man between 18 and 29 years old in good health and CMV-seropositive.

This CDR3 is CASSFPGVGTEAFF. CDR3 DNA: TGTGCCAGCAGTTTTCCGGGAGTGGGCACTGAAGCTTTCTTT. V is TRBV28 and J is TRBJ1-1; D is uncertain. Trimming removed 3 bases at V and 4 bases at J, with 12 bases between. The CDR3 is made up of 14 amino acids. Germline loops: CDR1 MDHEN, CDR2 SYDVKM.

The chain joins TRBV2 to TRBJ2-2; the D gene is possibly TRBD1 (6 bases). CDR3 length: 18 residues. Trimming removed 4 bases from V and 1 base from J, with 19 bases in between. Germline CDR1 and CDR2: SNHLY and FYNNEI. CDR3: CASSVEWGRTLNTGELFF. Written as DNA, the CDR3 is TGTGCCAGCAGTGTTGAGTGGGGGCGAACCTTGAACACCGGGGAGCTGTTTTTT.

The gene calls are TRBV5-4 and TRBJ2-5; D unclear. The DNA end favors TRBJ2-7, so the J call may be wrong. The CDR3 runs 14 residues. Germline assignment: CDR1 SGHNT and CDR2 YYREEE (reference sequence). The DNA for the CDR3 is TGTGCCAGCAGCTTGAGCCCCGAGGCCTACGAGCAGTACTTC. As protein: CASSLSPEAYEQYF.

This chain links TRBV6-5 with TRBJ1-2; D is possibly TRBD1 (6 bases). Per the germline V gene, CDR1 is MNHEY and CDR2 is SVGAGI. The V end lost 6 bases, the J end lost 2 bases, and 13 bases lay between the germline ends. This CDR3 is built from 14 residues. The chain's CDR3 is CASRAGTTNYGYTF. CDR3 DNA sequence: TGTGCCAGCAGAGCAGGGACAACAAACTATGGCTACACCTTC.

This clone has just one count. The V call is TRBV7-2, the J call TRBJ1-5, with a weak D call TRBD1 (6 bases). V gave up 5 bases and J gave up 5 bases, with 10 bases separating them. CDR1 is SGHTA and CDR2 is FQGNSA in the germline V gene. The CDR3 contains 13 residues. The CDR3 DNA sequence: TGTGCCAGCAGCCACAGGGCCGATCAGCCCCAGCATTTT. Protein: CASSHRADQPQHF.

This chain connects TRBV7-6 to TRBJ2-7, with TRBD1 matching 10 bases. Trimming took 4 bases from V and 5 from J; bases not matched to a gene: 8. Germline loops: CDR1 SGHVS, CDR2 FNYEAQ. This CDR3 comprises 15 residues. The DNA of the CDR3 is TGTGCCAGCAGCTCACCCATGGACAGGGGGGACGAGCAGTACTTC. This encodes CASSSPMDRGDEQYF.

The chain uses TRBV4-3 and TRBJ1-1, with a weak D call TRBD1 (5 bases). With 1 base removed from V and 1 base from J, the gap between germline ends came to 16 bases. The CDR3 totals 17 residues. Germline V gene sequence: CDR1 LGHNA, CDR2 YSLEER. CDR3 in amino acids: CASSQGKVGRANTEAFF. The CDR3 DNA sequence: TGCGCCAGCAGCCAAGGTAAGGTTGGCAGGGCGAACACTGAAGCTTTCTTT.

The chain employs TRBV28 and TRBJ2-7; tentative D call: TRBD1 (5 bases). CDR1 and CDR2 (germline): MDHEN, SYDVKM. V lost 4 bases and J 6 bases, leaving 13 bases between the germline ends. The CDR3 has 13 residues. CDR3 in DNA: TGTGCCAGCAGTTCAGGGATTTTCGGCGAGCAGTACTTC. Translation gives CASSSGIFGEQYF. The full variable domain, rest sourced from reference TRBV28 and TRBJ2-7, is DVKVTQSSRYLVKRTGEKVFLECVQDMDHENMFWYRQDPGLGLRLIYFSYDVKMKEKGDIPEGYSVSREKKERFSLILESASTNQTSMYLCASSSGIFGEQYFGPGTRLTVT.

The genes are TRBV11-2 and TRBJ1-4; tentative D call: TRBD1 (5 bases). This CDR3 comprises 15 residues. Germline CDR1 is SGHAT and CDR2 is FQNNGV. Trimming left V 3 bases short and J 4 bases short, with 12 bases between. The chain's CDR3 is CASSFGPGVNEKLFF. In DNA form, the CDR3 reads TGTGCCAGCAGCTTTGGGCCGGGGGTTAATGAAAAACTGTTTTTT.

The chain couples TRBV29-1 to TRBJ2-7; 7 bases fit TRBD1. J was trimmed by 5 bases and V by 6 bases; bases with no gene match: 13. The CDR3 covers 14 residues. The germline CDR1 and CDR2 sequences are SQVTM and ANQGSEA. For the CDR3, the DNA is TGCAGCGTCTTGGGACAGTTAAAAGATGACGAGCAGTACTTC. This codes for CSVLGQLKDDEQYF.

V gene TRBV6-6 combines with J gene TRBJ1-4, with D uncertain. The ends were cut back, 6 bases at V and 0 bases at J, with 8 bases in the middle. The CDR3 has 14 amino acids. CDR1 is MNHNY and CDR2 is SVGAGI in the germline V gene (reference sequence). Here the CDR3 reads CASSPDSTNEKLFF. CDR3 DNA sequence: TGTGCCAGCAGCCCGGACTCAACTAATGAAAAACTGTTTTTT.

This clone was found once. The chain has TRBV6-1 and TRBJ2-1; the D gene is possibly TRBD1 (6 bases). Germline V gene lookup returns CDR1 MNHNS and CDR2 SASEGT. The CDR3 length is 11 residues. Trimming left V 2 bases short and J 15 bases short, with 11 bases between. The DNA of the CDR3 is TGTGCCAGCAGTGAATATGGGGGCTGGTTCTTC. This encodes CASSEYGGWFF.

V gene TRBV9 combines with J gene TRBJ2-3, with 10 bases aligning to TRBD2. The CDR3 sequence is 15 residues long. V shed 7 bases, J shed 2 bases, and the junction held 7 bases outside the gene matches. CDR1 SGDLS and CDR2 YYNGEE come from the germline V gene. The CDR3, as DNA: TGTGCCAGCTCCCGGACTAGCGGAGACACAGATACGCAGTATTTT. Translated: CASSRTSGDTDTQYF.

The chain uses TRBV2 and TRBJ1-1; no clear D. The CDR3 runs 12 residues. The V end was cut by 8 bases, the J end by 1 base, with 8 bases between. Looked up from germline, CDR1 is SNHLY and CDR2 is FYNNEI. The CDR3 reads CASLRENTEAFF. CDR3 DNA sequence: TGTGCCAGCCTACGGGAGAACACTGAAGCTTTCTTT.

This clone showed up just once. The CDR3, as DNA: TGTGCCAGCAGCCCTAGCGGAGGGGCCTACAATGAGCAGTTCTTC. Its translation is CASSPSGGAYNEQFF. The rearrangement uses TRBV5-5 and TRBJ2-1; 7 bases map to TRBD2. Per germline, CDR1 SGHKS and CDR2 YYEKEE (reference sequence). The CDR3 loop spans 15 amino acids. After removal of 4 bases from V and 2 bases from J, the junction contained 6 bases not matched to a gene.